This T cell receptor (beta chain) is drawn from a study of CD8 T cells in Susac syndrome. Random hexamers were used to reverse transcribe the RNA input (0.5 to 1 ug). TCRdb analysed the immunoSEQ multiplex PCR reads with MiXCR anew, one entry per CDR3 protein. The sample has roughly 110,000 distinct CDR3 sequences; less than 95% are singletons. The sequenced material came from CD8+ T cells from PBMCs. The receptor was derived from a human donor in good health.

The CDR3 DNA follows: TGTGCCAGCAGCCAACTGACAGTCATGAACACTGAAGCTTTCTTT. This sequence encodes CASSQLTVMNTEAFF. The gene calls are TRBV3-1 and TRBJ1-1; D possibly corresponds to TRBD1 (5 bases). Per germline, CDR1 LGHDT and CDR2 YNNKEL (reference sequence). V was shortened by 2 bases and J by 0 bases, with 10 bases between the two germline ends. The CDR3 length is 15 residues.